The 16 T cell receptor beta chains listed next were all sequenced from one sample in a study of cytomegalovirus exposure and HLA in healthy donors. PCR involved 60 Vbeta and 13 Jbeta primers. Repertoires were generated with immunoSEQ multiplex PCR, while TCRdb's copy carries only in-frame clones and drops some. The data contain approximately 220,000 clones, over 80% of them singletons. The sequencing input was PBMCs. These receptors originate from a boy aged 2-15 years in good health and CMV-seronegative.

J is TRBJ2-1 and V is TRBV5-6, with D perhaps matching TRBD1 (7 bases). The CDR3 runs to 14 residues. Per the germline V gene, CDR1 is SGHDT and CDR2 is YYEEEE. V was cut by 4 bases and J by 3 bases, with 11 bases left in between. CDR3 region: CASSGGTVYNEQFF. CDR3 DNA sequence: TGTGCCAGCAGCGGAGGGACAGTCTACAATGAGCAGTTCTTC. The full variable domain, completed using reference TRBV5-6 and TRBJ2-1, is DAGVTQSPTHLIKTRGQQVTLRCSPKSGHDTVSWYQQALGQGPQFIFQYYEEEERQRGNFPDRFSGHQFPNYSSELNVNALLLGDSALYLCASSGGTVYNEQFFGPGTRLTVL.

This chain connects TRBV4-1 to TRBJ1-1; 7 bases map to TRBD1. The V gene's germline CDR1 is MGHRA and CDR2 YSYEKL. Trimming removed 4 bases from V and 1 base from J; junction bases left unmatched: 3. The length of the CDR3 is 14 residues. The CDR3 nucleotides are TGCGCCAGCAGCCCCGGGACAGCGAACACTGAAGCTTTCTTT. As protein: CASSPGTANTEAFF.

This clone came up once. The rearrangement links TRBV9 to TRBJ1-5, with 8 bases identical to TRBD1. V was pared by 0 bases and J by 6 bases, with 5 bases of the junction left unmatched. CDR1 SGDLS and CDR2 YYNGEE come from the germline V gene. This CDR3 has 15 residues. The CDR3 spells CASSVDPTGVQPQHF. As DNA, the CDR3 is TGTGCCAGCAGCGTAGATCCGACAGGGGTTCAGCCCCAGCATTTT.

V usage is TRBV18 and J usage is TRBJ1-2; TRBD1 is a possible D gene (6 bases). Germline V gene data show CDR1 as KGHSH and CDR2 as LQKENI. The CDR3 sequence is 17 residues long. V was trimmed by 2 bases and J by 4 bases, leaving 20 bases between them. CDR3 sequence: CASSPSGVAGGGYGYTF. In DNA, the CDR3 is TGTGCCAGCTCACCAAGCGGAGTCGCGGGGGGCGGCTATGGCTACACCTTC. Based on the CDR3 plus reference TRBV18 and TRBJ1-2, the full variable domain is NAGVMQNPRHLVRRRGQEARLRCSPMKGHSHVYWYRQLPEEGLKFMVYLQKENIIDESGMPKERFSAEFPKEGPSILRIQQVVRGDSAAYFCASSPSGVAGGGYGYTFGSGTRLTVV.

This clone came up once. The chain combines TRBV19 with TRBJ2-2, with 11 bases matching TRBD1. The length of the CDR3 is 18 residues. Unmatched junction bases numbered 12, after V lost 4 bases and J lost 5 bases. Germline CDR1 is LNHDA and CDR2 is SQIVND (reference sequence). CDR3 in DNA: TGTGCCAGTAGTACGCTACCCTTGGGACAGGGGGAAACCGGGGAGCTGTTTTTT. Translation: CASSTLPLGQGETGELFF.

The chain has TRBV7-9 and TRBJ2-1, with 7 bases matching TRBD2. The junction had 12 bases not matched to a gene; V was cut back by 7 bases and J by 3 bases. This CDR3 is built from 16 residues. CDR1 and CDR2 from the germline V gene are SEHNR and FQNEAQ (reference sequence). CDR3 protein: CASKTPPAGIYNEQFF. The DNA for the CDR3 is TGTGCCAGCAAGACCCCCCCAGCGGGAATCTACAATGAGCAGTTCTTC.

The chain carries TRBV13 and TRBJ2-7; 11 nucleotides match TRBD2. With 2 bases clipped from V and 5 bases from J, the junction kept 5 bases outside the gene matches. The CDR3 has 15 residues. Germline CDR1 is PRHDT and CDR2 is FYEKMQ (reference sequence). CDR3 sequence (DNA): TGTGCCAGCAGCTTAAAAGAGGGACTAGCGGACGAGCAGTACTTC. As protein: CASSLKEGLADEQYF.

The J gene is TRBJ2-3, the V gene TRBV30, with 9 bases lining up with TRBD1. CDR3 length equals 16 residues. The ends lost 2 bases at V and 2 bases at J; junction bases unmatched: 8. The germline V gene encodes CDR1 GTSNPN and CDR2 SVGIG (reference sequence). CDR3 nucleotide sequence: TGTGCCTGGAGTCAAGGGACAGGGACCGCCACAGATACGCAGTATTTT. Encoded protein: CAWSQGTGTATDTQYF.

The V call is TRBV12-5, the J call TRBJ2-7; TRBD1 matches at 9 bases. The CDR3 is 16 residues long. J gave up 6 bases and V 2 bases, and 11 bases lay outside the gene matches. Germline assignment: CDR1 LGHNT and CDR2 FRNRAP. The CDR3 reads CASGLYTGGFGSEQYF. The CDR3 nucleotides are TGTGCTAGTGGTTTGTATACAGGGGGCTTTGGTAGCGAGCAGTACTTC. The full variable domain, its missing parts supplied by reference TRBV12-5 and TRBJ2-7, is DARVTQTPRHKVTEMGQEVTMRCQPILGHNTVFWYRQTMMQGLELLAYFRNRAPLDDSGMPKDRFSAEMPDATLATLKIQPSEPRDSAVYFCASGLYTGGFGSEQYFGPGTRLTVT.

The rearrangement uses TRBV6-5 and TRBJ1-6; the D gene is possibly TRBD1 (6 bases). Looked up from germline, CDR1 is MNHEY and CDR2 is SVGAGI. Trimming took 7 bases from V and 9 from J, leaving 16 bases between them. CDR3 length: 14 amino acids. DNA of the CDR3: TGTGCCAGCACCCTACGGGGGGCTGGTTCACCCCTCCACTTT. It encodes CASTLRGAGSPLHF.

The rearrangement uses TRBV2 and TRBJ2-5; D might be TRBD2 (7 bases). The CDR3 totals 14 residues. The germline V and J ends were trimmed by 0 bases and 5 bases, with 10 bases remaining between them. Germline V gene sequence: CDR1 SNHLY, CDR2 FYNNEI. The CDR3 loop reads CASSEAGGRETQYF. The CDR3 nucleotides are TGTGCCAGCAGTGAAGCGGGGGGGCGGGAGACCCAGTACTTC.

The genes are TRBV11-2 and TRBJ2-3, with 7 bases fitting TRBD2. V gave up 5 bases and J gave up 1 base; unmatched junction bases: 9. The CDR3 has 16 amino acids. Looked up from germline, CDR1 is SGHAT and CDR2 is FQNNGV. The CDR3 coding sequence is TGTGCCAGCAGCCCCGGGGTCGCGGGGGGCACAGATACGCAGTATTTT. Residues: CASSPGVAGGTDTQYF.

This sequence joins TRBV4-1 and TRBJ2-3; 7 bases are shared with TRBD1. V shed 1 base, J shed 1 base, and the junction held 17 bases outside the gene matches. The CDR3 totals 20 residues. CDR1 is MGHRA, CDR2 YSYEKL, per germline. DNA of the CDR3: TGCGCCAGCAGCCAAGGGACAGGTGTTTTATGGGCCTCGGGCACAGATACGCAGTATTTT. Translation: CASSQGTGVLWASGTDTQYF.

The V and J genes are TRBV6-5 and TRBJ1-5; 10 bases line up with TRBD1. Germline lookup yields CDR1 MNHEY and CDR2 SVGAGI. V gave up 6 bases and J gave up 3 bases; unmatched junction bases: 5. CDR3 length: 15 amino acids. This chain's CDR3 is CASRPGQGDNQPQHF. DNA for the CDR3: TGTGCCAGCAGACCCGGACAGGGGGACAATCAGCCCCAGCATTTT.

This clone was observed a few times. The V gene is TRBV2, the J gene TRBJ1-1; D remains ambiguous. Trimming removed 8 bases from V and 8 bases from J, with 6 bases in between. Per germline, CDR1 SNHLY and CDR2 FYNNEI. The CDR3 totals 9 residues. CDR3 sequence (DNA): TGTGCCAGCTCTAAAGAAGCTTTCTTT. It is translated as CASSKEAFF.

The CDR3 DNA follows: TGCAGCGTTGAAGGACAATGGCGAGGGAATGAGCAGTTCTTC. Translating it yields CSVEGQWRGNEQFF. V and J are TRBV29-1 and TRBJ2-1, with a possible D match to TRBD2 (5 bases). Trimming cost V 1 base and J 7 bases, with 14 bases left between them. The CDR3 totals 14 residues. The V gene's germline CDR1 is SQVTM and CDR2 ANQGSEA.